Each of the 5 T cell receptor beta chains below was sequenced from the same sample in a study of blood T cell repertoires in COVID-19 (dated by TCRdb to the early 2020s). The library was prepared using the immunoSEQ multiplex PCR assay. TCRdb obtained this table from immuneACCESS and retained in-frame rearrangements with V and J assigned. These tables miss some clones; where compared with another copy, unresolved V genes account for less than half of the shortfall, and the remainder is unexplained. This sample has approximately 25,000 clones in its table, and just over 85% of those were observed once. Of the sample, less than 15% is held by the ten largest clones. Sample: peripheral blood. Receptors originate from a woman aged 80 or over with active or convalescent COVID-19.

This rearrangement joins TRBV6-5 to TRBJ1-5; weak D call: TRBD1 (5 bases). The germline V and J ends were trimmed by 4 bases and 6 bases, with 10 bases remaining between them. Germline assignment: CDR1 MNHEY and CDR2 SVGAGI. The CDR3 sequence is 13 residues long. CDR3 DNA sequence: TGTGCCAGCAGTTCGGCAAGGGGTCAGCCCCAGCATTTT. This sequence encodes CASSSARGQPQHF.

This clone showed up just a few times. The genes are TRBV7-3 and TRBJ1-1; no definite D call. The V and J ends lost 1 base and 3 bases respectively, with 9 bases between them. CDR3 length: 14 residues. Germline CDR1 is SGHTA and CDR2 is FQGTGA. This CDR3 reads CASSLIGGDTEAFF. CDR3 DNA sequence: TGTGCCAGCAGCTTAATCGGAGGAGACACTGAAGCTTTCTTT.

The V call is TRBV5-8, the J call TRBJ2-1; D uncertain. Trimming shortened V by 2 bases and J by 0 bases, and 12 bases separated the two germline ends. This CDR3 has 16 residues. Germline CDR1 and CDR2: SGHTS and YDEGEE. CDR3 loop: CASSFIPISSYNEQFF. Written as DNA, the CDR3 is TGTGCCAGCAGCTTCATCCCTATAAGCTCCTACAATGAGCAGTTCTTC.

The rearrangement links TRBV11-3 to TRBJ1-2; 9 bases agree with TRBD1. V shed 5 bases, J shed 1 base, and the junction held 8 bases outside the gene matches. The CDR3 covers 16 residues. Per the germline V gene, CDR1 is SGHNT and CDR2 is YENEEA. In DNA form, the CDR3 reads TGTGCCAGCAGCACTTCCGGGACAGGGTTTAACTATGGCTACACCTTC. It is translated as CASSTSGTGFNYGYTF. Full variable domain (outside the CDR3, taken from reference TRBV11-3 and TRBJ1-2): EAGVVQSPRYKIIEKKQPVAFWCNPISGHNTLYWYLQNLGQGPELLIRYENEEAVDDSQLPKDRFSAERLKGVDSTLKIQPAELGDSAVYLCASSTSGTGFNYGYTFGSGTRLTVV.

CDR3 sequence: CASRRGTGLYEQYF. CDR3 sequence (DNA): TGTGCCAGCAGAAGGGGGACGGGCCTCTACGAGCAGTACTTC. The V and J genes are TRBV6-5 and TRBJ2-7, with D possibly being TRBD1 (6 bases). There are 14 residues in the CDR3. Germline assignment: CDR1 MNHEY and CDR2 SVGAGI. The V and J ends lost 6 bases and 3 bases respectively, with 15 bases between them.